The rows below give T cell receptor beta chains drawn from one sample of a study of T cells after posttransplantation cyclophosphamide. Clones were read by immunoSEQ multiplex PCR, and TCRdb kept only the in-frame ones, dropping some. The sample shows around 30,000 clones, none of them appearing just once. The sequencing input was PBMCs. All receptors derive from a woman aged 60 to 75 in good health, CMV-negative, and a related stem cell transplant donor. Both conserved end residues are part of each CDR3. A D gene is named only where the DNA matches it firmly. A clone size is listed for some rows: how often the clone was seen (once, few, many), or a class if it is expanded.

D: TRBD1
J: TRBJ1-2
length: 17
size: many
V: TRBV11-2
DNA: TGTGCCAGCAGCGAGAGACAGGGAGCCCCTGCTACTTATGGCTACACCTTC
CDR3: CASSERQGAPATYGYTF

D: -
J: TRBJ2-2
length: 15
size: many
V: TRBV18
DNA: TGTGCCAGCTCACCGGATCTAGCGAACACCGGGGAGCTGTTTTTT
CDR3: CASSPDLANTGELFF

D: -
J: TRBJ1-1
length: 13
size: many
V: TRBV7-9
DNA: TGTGCCAGCAGCTTAAATAGTGACACTGAAGCTTTCTTT
CDR3: CASSLNSDTEAFF

D: -
J: TRBJ2-7
length: 14
size: many
V: TRBV5-4
DNA: TGTGCCAGCAGCGCAACAGCGGTTCGCGGCGAGCAGTACTTC
CDR3: CASSATAVRGEQYF

D: -
J: TRBJ2-5
length: 11
size: many
V: TRBV12-3/TRBV12-4
DNA: TGTGCCAGCCCATTGCGAGAGACCCAGTACTTC
CDR3: CASPLRETQYF

D: TRBD1
J: TRBJ1-1
length: 15
size: few
V: TRBV18
DNA: TGTGCCAGCTCACCGCGCGGGACAGGGGGCACTGAAGCTTTCTTT
CDR3: CASSPRGTGGTEAFF

D: -
J: TRBJ1-1
length: 16
size: many
V: TRBV10-3
DNA: TGTGCCATCAGTGACCCTACAGGAGGGCAAAGCACTGAAGCTTTCTTT
CDR3: CAISDPTGGQSTEAFF

D: TRBD2
J: TRBJ2-6
length: 19
size: many
V: TRBV27
DNA: TGTGCCAGCAGTTTACTAGCGGGAGGACCATCCGGTGGGGCCAACGTCCTGACTTTC
CDR3: CASSLLAGGPSGGANVLTF

D: TRBD2
J: TRBJ2-5
length: 13
size: few
V: TRBV29-1
DNA: TGCAGCCTTAGGGCTAGCGGCCAAGAGACCCAGTACTTC
CDR3: CSLRASGQETQYF

D: -
J: TRBJ2-5
length: 12
size: many
V: TRBV6-6
DNA: TGTGCCAGCAGCCCCCGGGGGGAGACCCAGTACTTC
CDR3: CASSPRGETQYF

D: TRBD1
J: TRBJ2-7
length: 14
size: -
V: TRBV28
DNA: TGTGCCAGCAGTTCCCCAGGACAGGTCGGCGAGCAGTACTTC
CDR3: CASSSPGQVGEQYF

D: TRBD1
J: TRBJ1-1
length: 15
size: few
V: TRBV18
DNA: TGTGCCAGCTCACCACGACAGGGGTGGGACACTGAAGCTTTCTTT
CDR3: CASSPRQGWDTEAFF

D: TRBD2
J: TRBJ2-7
length: 14
size: many
V: TRBV12-3/TRBV12-4
DNA: TGTGCCAGCAGTTGGGTTGGGACTAGCGGGAGTGTGTACTTC
CDR3: CASSWVGTSGSVYF

D: -
J: TRBJ1-2
length: 13
size: many
V: TRBV7-9
DNA: TGTGCCAGCAGCCAGGAGGGGTCCTATGGCTACACCTTC
CDR3: CASSQEGSYGYTF

D: -
J: TRBJ1-3
length: 15
size: many
V: TRBV28
DNA: TGTGCCAGCACCCGGTGGGAGCGGGAAGGAAACACCATATATTTT
CDR3: CASTRWEREGNTIYF

D: TRBD1
J: TRBJ1-2
length: 13
size: many
V: TRBV28
DNA: TGTGCCAGCAGCGCGGGACAGGGGTATGGCTACACCTTC
CDR3: CASSAGQGYGYTF

D: TRBD1
J: TRBJ1-4
length: 13
size: many
V: TRBV2
DNA: TGTGCCAGTTCCGGGACAGTTAATGAAAAACTGTTTTTT
CDR3: CASSGTVNEKLFF

D: -
J: TRBJ1-2
length: 15
size: many
V: TRBV4-1
DNA: TGCGCCAGCAGCCAAGAACCAGCAGGGAGGTATGGCTACACCTTC
CDR3: CASSQEPAGRYGYTF

D: -
J: TRBJ1-2
length: 14
size: many
V: TRBV7-9
DNA: TGTGCCAGCACCGTGGGAACGGCGGGTTATGGCTACACCTTC
CDR3: CASTVGTAGYGYTF

D: TRBD2
J: TRBJ2-1
length: 16
size: many
V: TRBV4-2
DNA: TGTGCCAGCAGCCAACAACGACTAGCTCCCTACAATGAGCAGTTCTTC
CDR3: CASSQQRLAPYNEQFF

D: TRBD2
J: TRBJ2-7
length: 16
size: many
V: TRBV6-2/TRBV6-3
DNA: TGTGCCAGCAGTAAACGATCCGGACTAGCCTCCTACGAGCAGTACTTC
CDR3: CASSKRSGLASYEQYF

D: TRBD2
J: TRBJ2-2
length: 16
size: many
V: TRBV5-6
DNA: TGTGCCAGCAGCTTATATGGCGGGAGCATTTCCGGGGAGCTGTTTTTT
CDR3: CASSLYGGSISGELFF